This T cell receptor beta chain was profiled in a study of cytomegalovirus exposure and HLA in healthy donors. Concerning this clone itself: Its antigen remains unidentified.

The germline V gene encodes CDR1 SGHTA and CDR2 FQGNSA. The CDR3 has 16 amino acids. V lost 6 bases and J lost 6; bases outside the gene matches: 15. Study-level findings and limits: Sequence variants that were highly shared formed a cluster that was likely a sequencing artifact. Later on, analysis showed that most CMV-associated TCR beta chains appeared to be HLA-restricted. HLA alleles showed associations with approximately 15,000 TCR beta sequences in a later analysis, at a 0.05 false discovery rate. Confirmation in vitro established that a few CMV-associated chains were specific for CMV antigens.

This PCR relied on a set of 60 Vbeta primers and 13 Jbeta primers. The data were produced by immunoSEQ multiplex PCR, yet TCRdb's version contains in-frame clones alone and is incomplete. Of 190,000 or so clones listed, 79% are singletons. This TCR was sampled from a male donor in good health and CMV-seropositive. The sample was PBMCs. This chain uses TRBV7-2 with TRBJ2-3; 7 nucleotides line up with TRBD2. CDR3 sequence reads: CASRLSGTRLFDTQYF. The CDR3 DNA reads as TGTGCCAGCAGACTAAGCGGGACCCGATTATTTGATACGCAGTATTTT.